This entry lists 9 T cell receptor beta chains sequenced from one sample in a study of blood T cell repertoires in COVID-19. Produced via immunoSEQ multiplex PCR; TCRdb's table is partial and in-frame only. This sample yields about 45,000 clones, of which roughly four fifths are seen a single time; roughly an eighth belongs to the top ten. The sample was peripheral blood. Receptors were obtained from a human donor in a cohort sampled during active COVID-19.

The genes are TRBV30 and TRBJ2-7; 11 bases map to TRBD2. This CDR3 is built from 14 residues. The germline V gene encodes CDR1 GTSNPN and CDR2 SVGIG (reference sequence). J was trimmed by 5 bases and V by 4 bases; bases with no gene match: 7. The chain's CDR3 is CAWKGSGRVDEQYF. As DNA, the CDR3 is TGTGCCTGGAAGGGTAGCGGGAGGGTAGACGAGCAGTACTTC.

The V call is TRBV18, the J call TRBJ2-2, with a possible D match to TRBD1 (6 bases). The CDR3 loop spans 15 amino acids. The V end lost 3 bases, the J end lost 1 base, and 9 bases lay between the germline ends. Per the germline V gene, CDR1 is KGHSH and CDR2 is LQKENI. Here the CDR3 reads CASSPSTGNTGELFF. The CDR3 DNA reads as TGTGCCAGCTCACCCTCGACAGGGAACACCGGGGAGCTGTTTTTT. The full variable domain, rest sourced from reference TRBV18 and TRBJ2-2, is NAGVMQNPRHLVRRRGQEARLRCSPMKGHSHVYWYRQLPEEGLKFMVYLQKENIIDESGMPKERFSAEFPKEGPSILRIQQVVRGDSAAYFCASSPSTGNTGELFFGEGSRLTVL.

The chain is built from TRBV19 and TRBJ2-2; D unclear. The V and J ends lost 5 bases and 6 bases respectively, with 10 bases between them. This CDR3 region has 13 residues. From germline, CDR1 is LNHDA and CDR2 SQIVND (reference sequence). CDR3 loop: CASSEQKSGELFF. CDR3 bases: TGTGCCAGTAGTGAACAGAAGTCCGGGGAGCTGTTTTTT.

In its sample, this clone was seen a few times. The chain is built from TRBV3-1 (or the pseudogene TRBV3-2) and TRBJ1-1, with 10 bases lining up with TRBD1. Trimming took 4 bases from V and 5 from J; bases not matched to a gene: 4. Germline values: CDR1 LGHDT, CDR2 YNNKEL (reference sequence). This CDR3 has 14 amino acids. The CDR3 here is CASSPGTGETEAFF. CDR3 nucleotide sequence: TGTGCCAGCAGCCCCGGGACAGGGGAAACTGAAGCTTTCTTT.

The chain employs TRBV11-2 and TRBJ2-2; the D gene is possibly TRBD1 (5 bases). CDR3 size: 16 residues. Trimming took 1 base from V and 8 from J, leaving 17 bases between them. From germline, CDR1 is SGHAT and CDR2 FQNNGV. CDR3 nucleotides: TGTGCCAGCAGCTTAGTGTCCCAGGGTATCTTGGGGGAGCTGTTTTTT. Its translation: CASSLVSQGILGELFF.

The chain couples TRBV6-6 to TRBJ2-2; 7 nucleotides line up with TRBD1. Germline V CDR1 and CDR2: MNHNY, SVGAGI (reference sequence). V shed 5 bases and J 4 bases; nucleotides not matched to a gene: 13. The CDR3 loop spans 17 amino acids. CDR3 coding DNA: TGTGCCAGCAGTCCCTCGAGAGGGGGCAGTAGCACCGGGGAGCTGTTTTTT. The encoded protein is CASSPSRGGSSTGELFF.

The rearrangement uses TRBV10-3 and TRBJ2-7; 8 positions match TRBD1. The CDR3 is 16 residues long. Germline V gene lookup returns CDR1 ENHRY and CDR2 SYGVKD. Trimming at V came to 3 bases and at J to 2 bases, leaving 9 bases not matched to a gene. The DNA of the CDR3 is TGTGCCATCAGTGACGTAGGGCAGGGGGCCACCTACGAGCAGTACTTC. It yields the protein CAISDVGQGATYEQYF.

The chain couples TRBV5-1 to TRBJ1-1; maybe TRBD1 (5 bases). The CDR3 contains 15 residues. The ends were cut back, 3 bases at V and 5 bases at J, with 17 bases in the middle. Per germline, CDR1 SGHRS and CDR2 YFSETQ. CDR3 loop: CASSSEGREWTEAFF. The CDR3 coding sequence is TGCGCCAGCAGCTCCGAGGGGCGGGAGTGGACTGAAGCTTTCTTT.

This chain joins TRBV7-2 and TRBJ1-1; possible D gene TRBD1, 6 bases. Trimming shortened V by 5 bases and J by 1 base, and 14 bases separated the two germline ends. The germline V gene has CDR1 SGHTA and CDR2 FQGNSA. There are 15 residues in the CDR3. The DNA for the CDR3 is TGTGCCAGCAGCGGGAGACAGGAGAGGAACACTGAAGCTTTCTTT. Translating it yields CASSGRQERNTEAFF.